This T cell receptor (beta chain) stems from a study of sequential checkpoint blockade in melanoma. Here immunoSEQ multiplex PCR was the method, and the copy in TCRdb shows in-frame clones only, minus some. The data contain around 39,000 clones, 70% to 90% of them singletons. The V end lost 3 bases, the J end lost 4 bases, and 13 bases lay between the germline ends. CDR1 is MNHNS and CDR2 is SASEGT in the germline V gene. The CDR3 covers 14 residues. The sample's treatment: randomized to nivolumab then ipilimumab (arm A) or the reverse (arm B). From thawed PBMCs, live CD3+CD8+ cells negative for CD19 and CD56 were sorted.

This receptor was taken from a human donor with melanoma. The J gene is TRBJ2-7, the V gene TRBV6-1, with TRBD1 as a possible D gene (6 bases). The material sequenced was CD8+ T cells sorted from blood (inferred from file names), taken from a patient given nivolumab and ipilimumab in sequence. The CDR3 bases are TGTGCCAGCAGTGATCCAGGGGACCTTTACGAGCAGTACTTC. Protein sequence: CASSDPGDLYEQYF.